This is a list of T cell receptor beta chains from one sample in a study of regulatory T cells in long-lasting Graves disease. TCRdb processed the multiplex PCR reads anew with MiXCR; each CDR3 protein has one entry. Among more than 300,000 distinct CDR3 sequences listed, 15% to 18% were seen once. The material was peripheral blood mononuclear cells (PBMCs), obtained at new diagnosis, from a patient treated with antithyroid drugs. Source of these receptors: a female donor with Graves disease. Both conserved end residues are part of each CDR3. The D gene is left open where the match is weak. Not every row has a clone size; where given, it reads once, few, many or a size class.

D	size	V	J	DNA	CDR3
TRBD2	many	TRBV7-2	TRBJ2-7	TGTGCCAGCAGCTTAGGGGCTAGCGGGAGGGCCTACGAGCAGTACTTC	CASSLGASGRAYEQYF
-	many	TRBV3-1	TRBJ2-3	TGTGCCAGCAGCCAAGATCGGGCCGCGCGGACGCAGTATTTT	CASSQDRAARTQYF
TRBD2	-	TRBV2	TRBJ2-7	TGTGCCAGCAGTGAGTTAGCGGGAGGGCCGGTCGAGCAGTACTTC	CASSELAGGPVEQYF
TRBD1	many	TRBV10-1	TRBJ1-2	TGCGCCAGCAGCCAATTTGACAGGGGGAATGGCTACACCTTC	CASSQFDRGNGYTF
TRBD2	-	TRBV19	TRBJ2-3	TGTGCCAGTAGGGCCGGGGGGGACCCCACAGATACGCAGTATTTT	CASRAGGDPTDTQYF
TRBD2	many	TRBV12-5	TRBJ2-1	TGTGCTAGTGGTTGGGTTTTGCGAGCGGGAGGGGGCAATGAGCAGTTCTTC	CASGWVLRAGGGNEQFF
TRBD1	many	TRBV12-3/TRBV12-4	TRBJ2-7	TGTGCCAGCAGTTTAGCGGGCAGGGGGATATCCTACGAGCAGTACTTC	CASSLAGRGISYEQYF
-	many	TRBV28	TRBJ2-7	TGTGCCAGCAGTTTCGTTCTCCCAGGGTCCTACGAGCAGTACTTC	CASSFVLPGSYEQYF
TRBD2	few	TRBV27	TRBJ2-3	TGTGCCAGCAGTTCAGGGACTAGCGGCACTGCGCGATATTTT	CASSSGTSGTARYF
-	many	TRBV20-1	TRBJ2-3	TGCAGCGCACTGGTGGGGGGAAGCACAGATACGCAGTATTTT	CSALVGGSTDTQYF
TRBD2	-	TRBV28	TRBJ2-3	TGTGCCAGCAGTCAACTAGCGGGTGAAGATACGCAGTGTTTT	CASSQLAGEDTQCF
-	many	TRBV12-3/TRBV12-4	TRBJ2-3	TGTGCCAGCAGTTTAAATCGGGCAGGGCCCCTCACAGATACGCAGTATTTT	CASSLNRAGPLTDTQYF
-	many	TRBV4-2	TRBJ2-7	TGTGCCAGCAGTCAAGACAGATCCTACGAGCAGTACTTC	CASSQDRSYEQYF
-	many	TRBV12-3/TRBV12-4	TRBJ2-5	TGTGCCAGCAGCCAGCAAAAGTACCAAGAGACCCAGTACTTC	CASSQQKYQETQYF
-	many	TRBV10-2	TRBJ1-5	TGCGCCAGCAGGGGTGGGCAGGGGCGGCAGCCCCAGCATTTT	CASRGGQGRQPQHF
TRBD1	few	TRBV12-3/TRBV12-4	TRBJ1-2	TGTGCCAGCGAGGGTTGGGGACAGGGAGGCTATGGCTACACCTTC	CASEGWGQGGYGYTF
TRBD2	many	TRBV5-1	TRBJ2-1	TGCGCCAGCAGCGGGGGTCTAGCGGGGAGGAATGAGCAGTTCTTC	CASSGGLAGRNEQFF
-	-	TRBV20-1	TRBJ2-7	TGCAGTGCTAGAAGCCTTACAGAGTCCTACGAGCAGTACTTC	CSARSLTESYEQYF
-	-	TRBV3-1	TRBJ1-2	TGTGCCAGCAGCCAGGCTCAGGGGCACACTGGCTACACCTTC	CASSQAQGHTGYTF
-	-	TRBV15	TRBJ1-2	TGTGCCACCAGCGCCCCAAGCAGGCCGGATTCCAACTATGGCTACACCTTC	CATSAPSRPDSNYGYTF
TRBD2	many	TRBV2	TRBJ2-3	TGTGCCAGCAGTGTGCGGCGGGGGGGCCCAGATGCGCAGTATTTT	CASSVRRGGPDAQYF
-	many	TRBV7-9	TRBJ2-7	TGTGCCAGCAGCGCCAAATACGAGCAGTACTTC	CASSAKYEQYF
TRBD2	-	TRBV29-1	TRBJ2-1	TGCAGCGTTGCCGATCGACTAGCGAATGAGCAGTTCTTC	CSVADRLANEQFF
TRBD2	-	TRBV9	TRBJ2-3	TGTGCCAGCAGCGTAGCTAGCGGGAGTGGTACAGATACGCAGTATTTT	CASSVASGSGTDTQYF
TRBD1	-	TRBV24-1	TRBJ1-2	TGTGCCACCAGTAACTTCGGACAGGGGGGAATTTATGGCTACACCTTC	CATSNFGQGGIYGYTF
TRBD2	-	TRBV19	TRBJ2-4	TGTGCCAGTAGTATGAGCGGGGGGGCGAGGGTCGGGAACATTCAGTACTTC	CASSMSGGARVGNIQYF
-	many	TRBV12-3/TRBV12-4	TRBJ1-1	TGTGCCAGCAGTCCTTACACAGAAGCTTTCTTT	CASSPYTEAFF
TRBD2	many	TRBV7-2	TRBJ2-1	TGTGCCAGCAGCCCTATGCCGGGGGGACTCAATGAGCAGTTCTTC	CASSPMPGGLNEQFF
-	many	TRBV2	TRBJ1-1	TGTGCCAGCACCATAAAAGAAGCTTTCTTT	CASTIKEAFF
TRBD2	-	TRBV9	TRBJ2-5	TGTGCCAGCAGCGTAGGAGGTACTAGCGGCCAAGAGACCCAGTACTTC	CASSVGGTSGQETQYF
-	-	TRBV18	TRBJ2-6	TGTGCCAGCTCTCCCCAGGGGACCCTGGCCAACGTCCTGACTTTC	CASSPQGTLANVLTF
-	-	TRBV10-3	TRBJ2-2	TGTGCCATCAGTCGGGACGTCCGAAGGTCCGGGGAGCTGTTTTTT	CAISRDVRRSGELFF
TRBD2	many	TRBV20-1	TRBJ2-1	TGCAGTGCCCGACTAGCGGGAGTTGGGAATGAGCAGTTCTTC	CSARLAGVGNEQFF
TRBD2	few	TRBV7-7	TRBJ2-2	TGTGCTAGCAGCCCGACTAGCGGGAGATACGGGGAGCTGTTTTTT	CASSPTSGRYGELFF
-	-	TRBV5-6	TRBJ1-2	TGTGCCAGCAGCTGGGGGGGGGAGACCACTGGCTACACCTTC	CASSWGGETTGYTF
-	many	TRBV12-3/TRBV12-4	TRBJ2-2	TGTGCCAGCAGTACCTTCAGGGCCACCGGGGAGCTGTTTTTT	CASSTFRATGELFF
TRBD2	-	TRBV20-1	TRBJ2-7	TGCAGTGCTAGGCAACTAGCGGGGGGGCTTTACGAGCAGTACTTC	CSARQLAGGLYEQYF
-	-	TRBV19	TRBJ2-7	TGTGCCAGTAGTATCTTCGTAAGGGGGACGGGACTGAGCGAGCAGTACTTC	CASSIFVRGTGLSEQYF
-	-	TRBV19	TRBJ1-5	TGTGCCAGTAGTTCGAAGGGCAGCTTAGGACCCCAGCATTTT	CASSSKGSLGPQHF